This T cell receptor beta chain was obtained from a study of blood T cell repertoires in COVID-19. Assay: immunoSEQ multiplex PCR; the TCRdb copy retains only in-frame clones and omits some. The sample has more than 55,000 clones, more than 70% seen once. The CDR3 has 16 residues. Trimming removed 5 bases from V and 3 bases from J; junction bases left unmatched: 7. Germline V gene data show CDR1 as MDHEN and CDR2 as SYDVKM. The receptor comes from a woman in her 70s with acute or convalescent COVID-19. The rearrangement uses TRBV28 and TRBJ2-7, with 13 bases aligning to TRBD2. Sequenced sample: peripheral blood. The CDR3 DNA sequence: TGTGCCAGCAGTCCCGGACTAGCGGGAGTCATCTACGAGCAGTACTTC. It specifies CASSPGLAGVIYEQYF.